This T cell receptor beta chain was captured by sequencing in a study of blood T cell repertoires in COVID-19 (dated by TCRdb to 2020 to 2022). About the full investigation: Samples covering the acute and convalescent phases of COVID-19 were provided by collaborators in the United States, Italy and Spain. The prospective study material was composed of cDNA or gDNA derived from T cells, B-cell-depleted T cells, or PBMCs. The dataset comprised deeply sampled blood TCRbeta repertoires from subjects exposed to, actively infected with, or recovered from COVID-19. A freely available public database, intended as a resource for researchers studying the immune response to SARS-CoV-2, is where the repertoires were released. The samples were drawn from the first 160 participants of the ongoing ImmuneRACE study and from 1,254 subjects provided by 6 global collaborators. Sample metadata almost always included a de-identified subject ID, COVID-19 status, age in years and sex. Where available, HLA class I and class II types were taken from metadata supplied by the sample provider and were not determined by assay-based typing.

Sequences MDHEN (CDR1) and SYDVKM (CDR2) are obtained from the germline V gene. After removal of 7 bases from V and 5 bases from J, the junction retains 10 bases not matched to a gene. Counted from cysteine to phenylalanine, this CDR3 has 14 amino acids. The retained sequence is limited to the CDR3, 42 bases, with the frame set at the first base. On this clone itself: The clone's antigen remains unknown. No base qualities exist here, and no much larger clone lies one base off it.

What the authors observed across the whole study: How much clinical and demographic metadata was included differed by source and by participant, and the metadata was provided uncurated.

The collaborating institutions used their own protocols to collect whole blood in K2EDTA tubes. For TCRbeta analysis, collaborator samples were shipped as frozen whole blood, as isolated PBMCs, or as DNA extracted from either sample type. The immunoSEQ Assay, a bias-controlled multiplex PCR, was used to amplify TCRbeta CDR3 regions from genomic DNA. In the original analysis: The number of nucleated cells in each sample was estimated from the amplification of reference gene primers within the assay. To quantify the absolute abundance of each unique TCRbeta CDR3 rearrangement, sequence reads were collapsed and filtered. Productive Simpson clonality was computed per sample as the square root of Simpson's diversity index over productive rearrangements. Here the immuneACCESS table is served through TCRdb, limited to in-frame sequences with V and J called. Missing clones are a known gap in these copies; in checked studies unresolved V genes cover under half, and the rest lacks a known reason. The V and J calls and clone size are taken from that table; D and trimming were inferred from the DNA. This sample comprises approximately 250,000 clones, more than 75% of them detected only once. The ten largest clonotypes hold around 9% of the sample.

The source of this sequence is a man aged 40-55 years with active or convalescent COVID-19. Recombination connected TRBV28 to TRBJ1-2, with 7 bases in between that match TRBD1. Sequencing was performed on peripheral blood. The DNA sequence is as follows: TGTGCCAGCAAAGGGACAGACATAGGGTATGGCTACACCTTC. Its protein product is CASKGTDIGYGYTF.